Listed here is a single TCR beta chain. CDR1 LGHNA and CDR2 YNFKEQ come from the germline V gene. The CDR3 length is 21 residues. With V trimmed by 0 bases and J by 4 bases, 17 bases remained unmatched. TCRdb's copy holds only in-frame clones and misses some; the assay was immunoSEQ multiplex PCR. This table has 250,000 to 350,000 clones, about nine tenths appearing once. This sample is part of a study of blood T cell repertoires in COVID-19. The clonotype was recovered from a woman aged 25 to 45 with active or convalescent COVID-19. V usage is TRBV4-2 and J usage is TRBJ2-2; the match to TRBD2 covers 10 bases. Sequencing was performed on peripheral blood. DNA of the CDR3: TGTGCCAGCAGCCAAGAAGGACGGGCTAGCGGGGGCCTGGAGGTCACCGGGGAGCTGTTTTTT. Protein: CASSQEGRASGGLEVTGELFF.